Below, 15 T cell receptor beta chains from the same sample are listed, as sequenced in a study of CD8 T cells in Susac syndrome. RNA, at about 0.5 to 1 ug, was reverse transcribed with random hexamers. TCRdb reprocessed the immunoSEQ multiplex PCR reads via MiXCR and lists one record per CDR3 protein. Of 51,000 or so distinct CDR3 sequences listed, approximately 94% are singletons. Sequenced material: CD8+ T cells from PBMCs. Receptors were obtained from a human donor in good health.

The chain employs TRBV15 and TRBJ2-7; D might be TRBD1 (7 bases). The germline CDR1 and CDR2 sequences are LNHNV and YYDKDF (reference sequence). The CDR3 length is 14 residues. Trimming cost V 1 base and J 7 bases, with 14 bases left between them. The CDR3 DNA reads TGTGCCACCAGCAGAGTTCAGGGGGGAATAGAGCAGTACTTC. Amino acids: CATSRVQGGIEQYF.

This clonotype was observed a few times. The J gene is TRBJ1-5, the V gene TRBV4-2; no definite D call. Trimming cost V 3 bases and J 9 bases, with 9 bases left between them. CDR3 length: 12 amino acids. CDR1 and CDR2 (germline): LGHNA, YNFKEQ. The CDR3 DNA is TGTGCCAGCAGCCAGGGGTATGGGCCCCAGCATTTT. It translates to CASSQGYGPQHF.

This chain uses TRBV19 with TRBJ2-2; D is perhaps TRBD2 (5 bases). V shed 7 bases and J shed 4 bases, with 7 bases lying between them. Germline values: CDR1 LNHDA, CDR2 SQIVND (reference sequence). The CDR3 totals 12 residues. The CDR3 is CASKAGTGELFF. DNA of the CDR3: TGTGCCAGTAAGGCGGGCACCGGGGAGCTGTTTTTT.

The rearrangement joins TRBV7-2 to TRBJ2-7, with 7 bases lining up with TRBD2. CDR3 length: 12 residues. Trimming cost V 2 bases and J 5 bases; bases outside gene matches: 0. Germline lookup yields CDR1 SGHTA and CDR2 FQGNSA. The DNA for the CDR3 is TGTGCCAGCAGCTTAAGCGGGGACGAGCAGTACTTC. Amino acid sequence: CASSLSGDEQYF.

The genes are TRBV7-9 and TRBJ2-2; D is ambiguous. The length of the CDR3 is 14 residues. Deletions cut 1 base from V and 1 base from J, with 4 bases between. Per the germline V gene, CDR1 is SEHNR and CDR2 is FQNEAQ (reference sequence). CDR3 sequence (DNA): TGTGCCAGCAGCTTAGTTCAGAACACCGGGGAGCTGTTTTTT. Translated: CASSLVQNTGELFF.

CDR3 DNA sequence: TGTGCCAGCAGCAATTTCTACAATGAGCAGTTCTTC. Encoded protein: CASSNFYNEQFF. V gene TRBV27 combines with J gene TRBJ2-1; D not resolved. V shed 6 bases and J shed 3 bases, with 6 bases lying between them. In germline, CDR1 is MNHEY, CDR2 SMNVEV (reference sequence). The CDR3 is 12 residues long.

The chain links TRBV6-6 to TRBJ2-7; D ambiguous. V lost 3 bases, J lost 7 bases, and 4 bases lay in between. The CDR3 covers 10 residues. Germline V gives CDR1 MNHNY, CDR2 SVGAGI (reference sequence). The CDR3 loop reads CASSYKEQYF. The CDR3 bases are TGTGCCAGCAGTTATAAAGAGCAGTACTTC.

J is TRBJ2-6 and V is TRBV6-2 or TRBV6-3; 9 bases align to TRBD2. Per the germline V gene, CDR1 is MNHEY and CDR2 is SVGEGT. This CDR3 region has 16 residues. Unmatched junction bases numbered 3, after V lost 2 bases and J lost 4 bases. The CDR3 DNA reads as TGTGCCAGCAGTTACCTTAGCGGGGGCGGGGCCAACGTCCTGACTTTC. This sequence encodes CASSYLSGGGANVLTF.

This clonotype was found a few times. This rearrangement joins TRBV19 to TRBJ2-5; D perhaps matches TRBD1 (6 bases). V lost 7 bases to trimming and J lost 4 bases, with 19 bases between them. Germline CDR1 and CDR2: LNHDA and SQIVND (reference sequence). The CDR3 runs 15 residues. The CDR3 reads CASTTGWGLGETQYF. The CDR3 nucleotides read TGTGCCAGTACCACCGGCTGGGGGCTGGGAGAGACCCAGTACTTC.

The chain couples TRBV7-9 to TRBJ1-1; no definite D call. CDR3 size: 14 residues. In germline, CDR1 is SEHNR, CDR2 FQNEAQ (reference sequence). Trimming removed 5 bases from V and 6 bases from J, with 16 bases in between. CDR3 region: CASSPSDNLPEAFF. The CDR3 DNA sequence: TGTGCCAGCAGCCCGAGCGACAATCTACCTGAAGCTTTCTTT.

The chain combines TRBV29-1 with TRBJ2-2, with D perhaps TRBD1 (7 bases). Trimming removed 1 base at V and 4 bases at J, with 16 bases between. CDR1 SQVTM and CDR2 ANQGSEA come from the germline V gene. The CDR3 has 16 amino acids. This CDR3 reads CSVEGAEGATTGELFF. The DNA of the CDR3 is TGCAGCGTTGAAGGGGCGGAGGGGGCCACCACCGGGGAGCTGTTTTTT.

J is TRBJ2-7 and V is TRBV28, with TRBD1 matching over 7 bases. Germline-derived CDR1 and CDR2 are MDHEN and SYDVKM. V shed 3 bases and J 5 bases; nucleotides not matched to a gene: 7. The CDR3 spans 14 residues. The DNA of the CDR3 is TGTGCCAGCAGTTTCGACAGGGAGCTGAACGAGCAGTACTTC. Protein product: CASSFDRELNEQYF.

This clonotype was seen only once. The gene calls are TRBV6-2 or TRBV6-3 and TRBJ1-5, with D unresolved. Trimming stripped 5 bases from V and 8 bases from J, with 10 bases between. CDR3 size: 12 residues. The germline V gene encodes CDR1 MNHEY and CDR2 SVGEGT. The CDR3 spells CASSGRWKPQHF. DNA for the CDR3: TGTGCCAGCAGTGGTCGATGGAAGCCCCAGCATTTT.

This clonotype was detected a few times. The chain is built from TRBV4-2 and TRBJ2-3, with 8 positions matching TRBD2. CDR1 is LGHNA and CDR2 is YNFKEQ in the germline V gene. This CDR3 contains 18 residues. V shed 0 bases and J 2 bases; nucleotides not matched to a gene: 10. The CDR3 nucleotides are TGTGCCAGCAGCCAAGATTACCCTAGCGGGCTCCTCACAGATACGCAGTATTTT. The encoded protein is CASSQDYPSGLLTDTQYF.

The CDR3 here is CASSKYDNEQFF. CDR3 DNA sequence: TGTGCCAGCAGTAAGTACGACAATGAGCAGTTCTTC. V usage is TRBV6-2 or TRBV6-3 and J usage is TRBJ2-1; the D is unclear. V shed 5 bases and J shed 5 bases, with 7 bases lying between them. CDR3 length: 12 residues. Germline values: CDR1 MNHEY, CDR2 SVGEGT.